This T cell receptor beta chain comes out of a study of vaccination and CD4 T cells after COVID-19. Study summary: Six males and four females, two Hispanic, made up the convalescents. General study points: From roughly 21 to 40, the median of SARS-CoV-2-reactive clonotypes rose without reaching significance. Convalescent patient numbers were relatively low, with no early post-infection timepoints. Analysis of convalescent patients found that 304 of 307 vaccine-specific clones were spike mono-reactive.

Each CDR3 protein is one row after TCRdb ran MiXCR on the PCR reads. The sample holds roughly 31,000 distinct CDR3 sequences, 49% seen once. Time point specified: late sampling 161 to 241 days after vaccination in a few convalescent patients. The CDR3 totals 13 residues. Germline CDR1 reads SEHNR; CDR2 reads FQNEAQ (reference sequence). The V end was cut by 6 bases, the J end by 5 bases, with 14 bases between. With respect to this clonotype: Antigen: not known.

This sequence originates from a human donor who had recovered from COVID-19. The chain recombines TRBV7-9 with TRBJ2-7; D may be TRBD2 (5 bases). The material was CD4+ T cells from blood, obtained about 7 months after SARS-CoV-2 vaccination. The CDR3 DNA follows: TGTGCCAGCAGTGAACTAGAGTCCCACGAGCAGTACTTC. Residues: CASSELESHEQYF.